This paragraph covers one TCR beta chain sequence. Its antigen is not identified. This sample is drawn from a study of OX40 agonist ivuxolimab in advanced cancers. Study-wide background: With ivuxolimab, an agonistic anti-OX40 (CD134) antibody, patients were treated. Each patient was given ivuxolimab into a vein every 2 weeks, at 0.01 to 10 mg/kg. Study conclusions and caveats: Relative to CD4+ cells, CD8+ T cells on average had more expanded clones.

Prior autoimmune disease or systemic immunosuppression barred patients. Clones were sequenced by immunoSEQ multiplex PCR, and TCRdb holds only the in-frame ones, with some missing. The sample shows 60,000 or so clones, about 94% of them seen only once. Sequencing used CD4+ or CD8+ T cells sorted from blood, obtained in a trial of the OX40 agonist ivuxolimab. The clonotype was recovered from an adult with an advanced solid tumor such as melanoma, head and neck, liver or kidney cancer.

This CDR3 is CASSIRTGGFYEQYF. CDR3 nucleotide sequence: TGTGCCAGTAGTATCCGGACAGGGGGATTCTACGAGCAGTACTTC. The chain employs TRBV19 and TRBJ2-7, with 10 nucleotides matching TRBD1. V trimming: 3 bases; J trimming: 3 bases; junction bases outside the gene matches: 5. CDR3 length: 15 amino acids. Germline CDR1 is LNHDA and CDR2 is SQIVND (reference sequence).